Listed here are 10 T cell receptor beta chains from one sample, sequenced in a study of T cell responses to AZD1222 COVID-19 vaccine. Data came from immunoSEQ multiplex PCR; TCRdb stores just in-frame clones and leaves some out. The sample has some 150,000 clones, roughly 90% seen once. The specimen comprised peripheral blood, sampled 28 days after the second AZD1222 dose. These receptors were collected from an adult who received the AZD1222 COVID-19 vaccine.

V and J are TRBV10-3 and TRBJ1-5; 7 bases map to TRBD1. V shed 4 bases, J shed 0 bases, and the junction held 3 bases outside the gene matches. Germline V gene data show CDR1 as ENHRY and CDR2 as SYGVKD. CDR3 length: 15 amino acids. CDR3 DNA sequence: TGTGCCATCAGTGGGACAGGCAATAGCAATCAGCCCCAGCATTTT. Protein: CAISGTGNSNQPQHF.

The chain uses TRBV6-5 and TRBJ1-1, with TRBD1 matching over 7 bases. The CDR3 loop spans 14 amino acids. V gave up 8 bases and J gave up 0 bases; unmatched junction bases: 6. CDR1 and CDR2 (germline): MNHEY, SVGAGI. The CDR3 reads CASSRTGLNTEAFF. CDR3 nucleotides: TGTGCCAGCTCCCGGACAGGTCTGAACACTGAAGCTTTCTTT.

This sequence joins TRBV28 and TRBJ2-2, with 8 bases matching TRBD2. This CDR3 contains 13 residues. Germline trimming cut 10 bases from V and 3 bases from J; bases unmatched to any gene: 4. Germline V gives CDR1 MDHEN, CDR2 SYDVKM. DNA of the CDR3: TGTGCCATCAGCGGGAGCCACACCGGGGAGCTGTTTTTT. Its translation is CAISGSHTGELFF.

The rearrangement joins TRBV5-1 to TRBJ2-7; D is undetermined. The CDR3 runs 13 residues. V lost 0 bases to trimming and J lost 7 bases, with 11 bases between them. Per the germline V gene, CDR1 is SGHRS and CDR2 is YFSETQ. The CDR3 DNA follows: TGCGCCAGCAGCTTGGCCTATGCGCGGGAGCAGTACTTC. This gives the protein CASSLAYAREQYF.

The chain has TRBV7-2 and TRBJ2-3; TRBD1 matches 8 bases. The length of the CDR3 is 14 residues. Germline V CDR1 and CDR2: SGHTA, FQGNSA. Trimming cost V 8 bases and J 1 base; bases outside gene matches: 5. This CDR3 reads CASGPTGGTDTQYF. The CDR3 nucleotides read TGTGCCAGCGGCCCGACAGGGGGCACAGATACGCAGTATTTT.

CDR3 sequence (DNA): TGTGCCAGCAGTTACTCAGGGTATGGCTACACCTTC. Translating it yields CASSYSGYGYTF. The chain joins TRBV6-7 to TRBJ1-2; D call uncertain. TRBV6-7 is noted as an ORF with a role that remains uncertain. The CDR3 consists of 12 residues. Between the trimmed V and J ends, which lost 0 bases and 5 bases, there was a span of 4 bases.

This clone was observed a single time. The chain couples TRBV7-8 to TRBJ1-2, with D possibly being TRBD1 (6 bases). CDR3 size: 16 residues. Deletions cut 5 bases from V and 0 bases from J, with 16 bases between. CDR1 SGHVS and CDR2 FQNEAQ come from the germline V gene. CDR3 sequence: CASSPPGGGTNYGYTF. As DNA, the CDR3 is TGTGCCAGCAGCCCCCCAGGAGGGGGAACTAACTATGGCTACACCTTC. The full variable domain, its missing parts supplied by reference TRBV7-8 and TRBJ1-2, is GAGVSQSPRYKVAKRGQDVALRCDPISGHVSLFWYQQALGQGPEFLTYFQNEAQLDKSGLPSDRFFAERPEGSVSTLKIQRTQQEDSAVYLCASSPPGGGTNYGYTFGSGTRLTVV.

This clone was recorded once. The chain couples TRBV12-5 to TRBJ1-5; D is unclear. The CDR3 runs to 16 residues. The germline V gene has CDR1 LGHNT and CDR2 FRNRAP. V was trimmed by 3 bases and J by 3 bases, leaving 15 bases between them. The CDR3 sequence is CASGLTPNTLNQPQHF. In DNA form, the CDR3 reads TGTGCTAGTGGTTTAACTCCCAACACCCTCAATCAGCCCCAGCATTTT.

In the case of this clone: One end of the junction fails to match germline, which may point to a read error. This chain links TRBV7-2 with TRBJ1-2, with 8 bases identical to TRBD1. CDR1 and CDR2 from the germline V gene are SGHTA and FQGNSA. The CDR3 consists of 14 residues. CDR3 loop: CASSPDRGNSGYTF. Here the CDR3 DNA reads TGTGCCAGCAGCCCCGACAGGGGAAACTCTGGCTACACCTTC.

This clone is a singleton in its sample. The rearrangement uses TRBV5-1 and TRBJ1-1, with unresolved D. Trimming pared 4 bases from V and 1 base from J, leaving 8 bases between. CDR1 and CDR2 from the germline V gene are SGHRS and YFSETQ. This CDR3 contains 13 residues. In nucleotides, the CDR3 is TGCGCCAGCAGCCGGGTCGGGAACACTGAAGCTTTCTTT. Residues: CASSRVGNTEAFF.